This passage covers 10 T cell receptor beta chains from one sample sequenced in a study of cytomegalovirus exposure and HLA in healthy donors. This PCR relied on a set of 60 Vbeta primers and 13 Jbeta primers. TCRdb's copy holds only in-frame clones and misses some; the assay was immunoSEQ multiplex PCR. The sample includes about 140,000 clones, nearly 90% of them seen just once. The sequencing sample was made of PBMCs. The receptor set was obtained from a woman aged 40 to 50 in good health and CMV-seronegative.

The V gene is TRBV9, the J gene TRBJ2-5; D may be TRBD2 (6 bases). The V gene lost 0 bases and the J gene lost 2 bases, with 17 bases spanning the gap. Germline values: CDR1 SGDLS, CDR2 YYNGEE. The CDR3 length is 17 residues. The CDR3 DNA follows: TGTGCCAGCAGCGTAGCGCCTGGTGGTAGCGGACAAGAGACCCAGTACTTC. This encodes CASSVAPGGSGQETQYF.

This clone was observed once. The rearrangement uses TRBV5-1 and TRBJ2-5; possible D gene TRBD2, 5 bases. This CDR3 is 15 amino acids long. Germline-derived CDR1 and CDR2 are SGHRS and YFSETQ. V was trimmed by 2 bases and J by 0 bases, leaving 11 bases between them. The CDR3 nucleotides are TGCGCCAGCAGCTTTAACCTCGGGAACCAAGAGACCCAGTACTTC. It yields the protein CASSFNLGNQETQYF.

V gene TRBV11-3 combines with J gene TRBJ2-7; D is unclear. The CDR3 length is 12 residues. Deletions cut 3 bases from V and 0 bases from J, with 3 bases between. CDR1 SGHNT and CDR2 YENEEA come from the germline V gene. Here the CDR3 reads CASSFISYEQYF. CDR3 DNA sequence: TGTGCCAGCAGCTTCATCTCCTACGAGCAGTACTTC.

This clone was picked up one time. The chain has TRBV6-5 and TRBJ1-2; 11 nucleotides align to TRBD1. V was pared by 5 bases and J by 7 bases, with 3 bases of the junction left unmatched. The CDR3 covers 13 residues. Germline lookup yields CDR1 MNHEY and CDR2 SVGAGI. The CDR3: CASSGDRGSGYTF. The CDR3 DNA follows: TGTGCCAGCAGTGGGGACAGGGGGTCTGGCTACACCTTC.

Points on this clone: Since a much larger clone is just one base distant, this may be a read error. This chain connects TRBV11-3 to TRBJ2-5; no firm D call. The assigned J gene may be wrong: the sequence end matches TRBJ2-7 better. CDR3 size: 12 residues. The germline gives CDR1 SGHNT, CDR2 YENEEA. In DNA, the CDR3 is TGTGCCAACAGCTTTGATCGGTACGAGCAGTACTTC. It codes for CANSFDRYEQYF.

Points on this clone: An end of the junction differs from the germline gene, which may be a read error. This chain connects TRBV7-9 to TRBJ2-1, with 9 nucleotides matching TRBD2. CDR1 is SEHNR and CDR2 is FQNEAQ in the germline V gene (reference sequence). This CDR3 comprises 14 residues. CDR3 amino acids: CSSSLGLASNEQFF. The CDR3 region has the DNA TGTTCCAGCAGTTTAGGACTAGCGAGTAATGAGCAGTTCTTC.

V and J are TRBV11-1 and TRBJ2-5, with 7 bases lining up with TRBD1. From germline, CDR1 is SGHAT and CDR2 FQDESV (reference sequence). V was pared by 3 bases and J by 2 bases, with 3 bases of the junction left unmatched. The CDR3 is 14 residues long. This chain's CDR3 is CASSLRTGQETQYF. The CDR3 DNA reads TGTGCCAGCAGCTTGAGGACAGGACAAGAGACCCAGTACTTC.

The V gene is TRBV9, the J gene TRBJ2-1, with 11 bases that match TRBD2. CDR1 and CDR2 (germline): SGDLS, YYNGEE. The CDR3 consists of 17 residues. Trimming took 0 bases from V and 4 from J; bases not matched to a gene: 6. The CDR3 sequence: CASSVEGGTSGYNEQFF. CDR3 nucleotide sequence: TGTGCCAGCAGCGTAGAGGGGGGGACTAGCGGATACAATGAGCAGTTCTTC.

V gene TRBV19 combines with J gene TRBJ2-7; the D is unclear. The CDR3 has 12 amino acids. Germline V gene lookup returns CDR1 LNHDA and CDR2 SQIVND (reference sequence). The germline V and J ends were trimmed by 4 bases and 1 base, with 5 bases remaining between them. The CDR3 reads CASSTGSYEQYF. In DNA form, the CDR3 reads TGTGCCAGTAGTACAGGTTCCTACGAGCAGTACTTC. Variable domain in full (rest from reference TRBV19 and TRBJ2-7): DGGITQSPKYLFRKEGQNVTLSCEQNLNHDAMYWYRQDPGQGLRLIYYSQIVNDFQKGDIAEGYSVSREKKESFPLTVTSAQKNPTAFYLCASSTGSYEQYFGPGTRLTVT.

The V gene is TRBV11-3, the J gene TRBJ1-1; 8 bases map to TRBD1. Unmatched junction bases numbered 4, after V lost 4 bases and J lost 3 bases. The CDR3 extends over 14 amino acids. The germline V gene has CDR1 SGHNT and CDR2 YENEEA. DNA for the CDR3: TGTGCCAGCAGCTACGGGACAGGATACACTGAAGCTTTCTTT. Residues: CASSYGTGYTEAFF.